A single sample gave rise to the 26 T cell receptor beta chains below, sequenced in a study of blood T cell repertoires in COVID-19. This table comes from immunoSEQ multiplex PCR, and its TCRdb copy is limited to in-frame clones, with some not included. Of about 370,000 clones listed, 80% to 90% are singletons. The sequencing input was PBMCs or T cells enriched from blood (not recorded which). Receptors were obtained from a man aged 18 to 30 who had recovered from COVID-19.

The CDR3 protein is CAISGTGQGANYGYTF. CDR3 nucleotide sequence: TGTGCCATCAGTGGCACAGGACAGGGGGCGAACTATGGCTACACCTTC. V gene TRBV10-3 combines with J gene TRBJ1-2; 11 nucleotides agree with TRBD1. The CDR3 spans 16 residues. Germline V CDR1 and CDR2: ENHRY, SYGVKD. The junction had 6 bases not matched to a gene; V was cut back by 4 bases and J by 2 bases.

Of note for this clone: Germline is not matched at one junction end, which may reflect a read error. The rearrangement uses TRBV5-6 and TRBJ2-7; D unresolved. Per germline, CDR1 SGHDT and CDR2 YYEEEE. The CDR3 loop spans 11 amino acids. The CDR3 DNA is TGTGCCAGCAGCTTGGCCCAGGTCTTGCACTTC. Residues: CASSLAQVLHF. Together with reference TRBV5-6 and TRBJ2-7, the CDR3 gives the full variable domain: DAGVTQSPTHLIKTRGQQVTLRCSPKSGHDTVSWYQQALGQGPQFIFQYYEEEERQRGNFPDRFSGHQFPNYSSELNVNALLLGDSALYLCASSLAQVLHFGPGTRLTVT.

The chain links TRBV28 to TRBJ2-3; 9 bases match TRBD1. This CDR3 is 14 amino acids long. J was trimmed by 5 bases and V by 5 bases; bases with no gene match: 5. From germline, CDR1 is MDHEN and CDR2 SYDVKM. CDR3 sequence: CASSEGTGRDTQYF. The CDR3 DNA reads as TGTGCCAGCAGTGAGGGGACAGGGAGAGATACGCAGTATTTT.

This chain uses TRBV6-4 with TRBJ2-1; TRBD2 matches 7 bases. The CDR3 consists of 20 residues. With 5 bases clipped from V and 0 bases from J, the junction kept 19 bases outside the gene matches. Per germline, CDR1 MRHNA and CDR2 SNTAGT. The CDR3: CASSKTGRLSGDSSYNEQFF. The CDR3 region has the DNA TGTGCCAGCAGTAAGACGGGTAGGCTGAGCGGGGATAGCTCCTACAATGAGCAGTTCTTC.

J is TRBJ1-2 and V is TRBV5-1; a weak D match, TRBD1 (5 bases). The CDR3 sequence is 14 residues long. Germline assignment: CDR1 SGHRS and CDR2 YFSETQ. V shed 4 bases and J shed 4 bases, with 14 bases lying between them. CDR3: CASSLEGSSYGYTF. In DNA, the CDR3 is TGCGCCAGCAGCCTGGAGGGGTCCTCCTATGGCTACACCTTC.

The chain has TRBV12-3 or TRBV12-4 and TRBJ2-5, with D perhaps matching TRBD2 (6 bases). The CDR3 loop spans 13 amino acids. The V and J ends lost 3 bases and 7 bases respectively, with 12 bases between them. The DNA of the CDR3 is TGTGCCAGCAGTTTCCGACGGGAGAGGACCCAGTACTTC. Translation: CASSFRRERTQYF.

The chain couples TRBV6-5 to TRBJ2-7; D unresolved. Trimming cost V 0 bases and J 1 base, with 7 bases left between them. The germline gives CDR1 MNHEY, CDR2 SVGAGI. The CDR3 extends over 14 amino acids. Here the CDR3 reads CASSYSAESYEQYF. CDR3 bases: TGTGCCAGCAGTTACTCGGCGGAGTCCTACGAGCAGTACTTC.

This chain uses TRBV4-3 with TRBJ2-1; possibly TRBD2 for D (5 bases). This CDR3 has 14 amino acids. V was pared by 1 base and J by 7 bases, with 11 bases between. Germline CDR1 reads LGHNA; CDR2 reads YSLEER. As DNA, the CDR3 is TGCGCCAGCAGCCAAGGAAGGGAGTGGAATGAGCAGTTCTTC. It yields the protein CASSQGREWNEQFF.

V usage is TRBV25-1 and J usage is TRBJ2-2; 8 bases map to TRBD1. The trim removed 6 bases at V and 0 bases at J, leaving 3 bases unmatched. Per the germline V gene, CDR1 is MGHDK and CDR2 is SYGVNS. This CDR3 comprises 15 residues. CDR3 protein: CASRKTGANTGELFF. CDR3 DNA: TGTGCCAGCAGGAAGACAGGGGCGAACACCGGGGAGCTGTTTTTT.

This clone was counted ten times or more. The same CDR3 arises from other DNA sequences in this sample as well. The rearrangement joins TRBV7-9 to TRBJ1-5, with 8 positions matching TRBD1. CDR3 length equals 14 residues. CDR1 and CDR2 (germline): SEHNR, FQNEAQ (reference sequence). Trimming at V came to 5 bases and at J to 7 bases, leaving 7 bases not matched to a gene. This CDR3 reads CASSLGQGGQPQHF. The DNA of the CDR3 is TGTGCCAGCAGCCTAGGACAGGGAGGACAGCCCCAGCATTTT.

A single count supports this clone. The CDR3 spells CASSRTGTPYEQYF. The CDR3, as DNA: TGTGCCAGCAGTCGTACCGGGACACCCTACGAGCAGTACTTC. The rearrangement joins TRBV7-9 to TRBJ2-7, with a weak D call TRBD1 (6 bases). The CDR3 is 14 amino acids. Trimming shortened V by 6 bases and J by 2 bases, and 14 bases separated the two germline ends. Germline V gives CDR1 SEHNR, CDR2 FQNEAQ (reference sequence). Drawing the rest from reference TRBV7-9 and TRBJ2-7, the complete variable domain is DTGVSQNPRHKITKRGQNVTFRCDPISEHNRLYWYRQTLGQGPEFLTYFQNEAQLEKSRLLSDRFSAERPKGSFSTLEIQRTEQGDSAMYLCASSRTGTPYEQYFGPGTRLTVT.

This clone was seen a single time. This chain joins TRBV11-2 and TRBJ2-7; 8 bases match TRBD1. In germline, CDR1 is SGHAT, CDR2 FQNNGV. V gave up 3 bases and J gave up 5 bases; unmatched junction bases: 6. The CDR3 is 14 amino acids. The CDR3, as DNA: TGTGCCAGCAGCTTGACAGGGGTTTTGGACGAGCAGTACTTC. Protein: CASSLTGVLDEQYF.

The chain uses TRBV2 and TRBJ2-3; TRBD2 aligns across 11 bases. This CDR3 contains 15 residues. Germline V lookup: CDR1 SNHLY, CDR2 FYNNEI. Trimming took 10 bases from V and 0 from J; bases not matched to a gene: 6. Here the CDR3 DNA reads TGTGCCAAACCGGGACTAGCGGAAAGCACAGATACGCAGTATTTT. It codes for CAKPGLAESTDTQYF.

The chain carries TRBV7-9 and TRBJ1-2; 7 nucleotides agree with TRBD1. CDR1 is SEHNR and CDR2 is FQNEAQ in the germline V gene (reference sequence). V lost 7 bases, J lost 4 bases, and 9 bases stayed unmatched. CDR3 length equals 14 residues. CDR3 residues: CASTDGTDTYGYTF. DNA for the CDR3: TGTGCCAGCACCGACGGGACAGACACCTATGGCTACACCTTC.

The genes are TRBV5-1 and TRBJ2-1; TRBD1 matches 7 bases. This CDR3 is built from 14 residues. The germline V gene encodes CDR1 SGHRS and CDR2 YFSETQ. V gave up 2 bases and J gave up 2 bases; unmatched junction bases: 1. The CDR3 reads CASSFGTAYNEQFF. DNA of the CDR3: TGCGCCAGCAGCTTTGGGACAGCCTACAATGAGCAGTTCTTC. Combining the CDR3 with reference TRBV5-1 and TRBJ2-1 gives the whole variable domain KAGVTQTPRYLIKTRGQQVTLSCSPISGHRSVSWYQQTPGQGLQFLFEYFSETQRNKGNFPGRFSGRQFSNSRSEMNVSTLELGDSALYLCASSFGTAYNEQFFGPGTRLTVL.

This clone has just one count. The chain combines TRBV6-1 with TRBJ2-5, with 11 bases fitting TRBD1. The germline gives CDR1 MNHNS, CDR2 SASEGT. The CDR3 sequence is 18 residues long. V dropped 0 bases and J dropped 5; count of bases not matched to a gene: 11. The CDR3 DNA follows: TGTGCCAGCAGTGAAGCGGGGACAGGGGGTATCAAAGTGGAGACCCAGTACTTC. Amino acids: CASSEAGTGGIKVETQYF.

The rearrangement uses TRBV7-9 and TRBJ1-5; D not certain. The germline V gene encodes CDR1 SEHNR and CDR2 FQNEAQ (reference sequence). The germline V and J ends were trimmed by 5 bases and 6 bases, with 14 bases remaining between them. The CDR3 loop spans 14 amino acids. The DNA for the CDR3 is TGTGCCAGCAGCCAAGACACCAACGCTCAGCCCCAGCATTTT. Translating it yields CASSQDTNAQPQHF.

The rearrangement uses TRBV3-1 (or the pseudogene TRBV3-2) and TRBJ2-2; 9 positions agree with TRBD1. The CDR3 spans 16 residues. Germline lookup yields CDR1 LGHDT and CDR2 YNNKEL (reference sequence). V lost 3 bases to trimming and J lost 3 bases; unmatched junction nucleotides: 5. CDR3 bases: TGTGCCAGCAGCCATACGACAGGGGGGGACACCGGGGAGCTGTTTTTT. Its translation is CASSHTTGGDTGELFF.

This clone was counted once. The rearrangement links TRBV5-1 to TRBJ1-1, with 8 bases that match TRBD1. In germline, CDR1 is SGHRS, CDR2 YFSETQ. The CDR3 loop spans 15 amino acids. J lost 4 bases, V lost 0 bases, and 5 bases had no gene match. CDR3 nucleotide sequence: TGCGCCAGCAGCTTGGATCAGGGGGCGAGCACTGAAGCTTTCTTT. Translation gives CASSLDQGASTEAFF. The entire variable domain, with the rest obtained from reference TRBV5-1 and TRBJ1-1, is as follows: KAGVTQTPRYLIKTRGQQVTLSCSPISGHRSVSWYQQTPGQGLQFLFEYFSETQRNKGNFPGRFSGRQFSNSRSEMNVSTLELGDSALYLCASSLDQGASTEAFFGQGTRLTVV.

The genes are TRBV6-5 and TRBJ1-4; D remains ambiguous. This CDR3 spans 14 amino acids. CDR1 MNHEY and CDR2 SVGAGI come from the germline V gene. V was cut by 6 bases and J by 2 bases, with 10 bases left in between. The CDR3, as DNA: TGTGCCAGCAGGGCGGGCTCGACTAATGAAAAACTGTTTTTT. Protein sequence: CASRAGSTNEKLFF.

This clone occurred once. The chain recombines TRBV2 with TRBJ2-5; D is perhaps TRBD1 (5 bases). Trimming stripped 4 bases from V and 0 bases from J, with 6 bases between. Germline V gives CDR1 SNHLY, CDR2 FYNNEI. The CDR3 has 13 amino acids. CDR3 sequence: CASSARDQETQYF. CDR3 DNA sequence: TGTGCCAGCAGTGCCAGGGACCAAGAGACCCAGTACTTC.

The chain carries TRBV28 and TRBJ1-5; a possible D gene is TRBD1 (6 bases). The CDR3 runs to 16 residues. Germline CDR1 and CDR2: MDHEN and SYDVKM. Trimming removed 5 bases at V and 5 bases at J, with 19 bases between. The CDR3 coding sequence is TGTGCCAGCAGTCTGGCCGGGGACAAATATTATCAGCCCCAGCATTTT. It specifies CASSLAGDKYYQPQHF.

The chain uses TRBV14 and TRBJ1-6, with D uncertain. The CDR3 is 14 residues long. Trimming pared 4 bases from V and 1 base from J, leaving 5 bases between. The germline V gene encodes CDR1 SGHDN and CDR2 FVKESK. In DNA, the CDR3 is TGTGCCAGCAGCCCCGGGTCCTATAATTCACCCCTCCACTTT. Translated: CASSPGSYNSPLHF.

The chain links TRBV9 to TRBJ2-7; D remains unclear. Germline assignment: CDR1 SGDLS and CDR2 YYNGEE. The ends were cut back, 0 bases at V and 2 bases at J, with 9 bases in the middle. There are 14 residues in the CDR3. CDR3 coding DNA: TGTGCCAGCAGCGTAGCCCAAAGCCCCTACGAGCAGTACTTC. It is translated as CASSVAQSPYEQYF.

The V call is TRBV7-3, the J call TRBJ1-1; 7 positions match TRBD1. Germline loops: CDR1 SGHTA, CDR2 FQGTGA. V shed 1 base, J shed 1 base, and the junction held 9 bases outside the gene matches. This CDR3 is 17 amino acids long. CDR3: CASSLSQSGQANTEAFF. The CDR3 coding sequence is TGTGCCAGCAGCTTAAGTCAATCCGGACAGGCGAACACTGAAGCTTTCTTT.

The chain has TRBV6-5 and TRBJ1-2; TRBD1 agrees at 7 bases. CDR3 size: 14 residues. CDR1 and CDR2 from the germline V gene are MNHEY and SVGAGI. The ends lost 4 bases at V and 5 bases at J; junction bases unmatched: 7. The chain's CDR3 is CASSSDRAAYGYTF. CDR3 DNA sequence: TGTGCCAGCAGTTCTGACAGGGCCGCTTATGGCTACACCTTC.